This T cell receptor (beta chain) came from a study of post-analysis software for immune sequencing data. Unique molecular identifiers were carried by the TCR beta cDNA libraries. MiXCR was run by TCRdb on the PCR reads, yielding one entry per CDR3 protein. The sample has approximately 570,000 distinct CDR3 sequences; about 40% are singletons. In its sample, this clonotype was seen a few times. Sequenced: blood. The sequence was obtained from a girl between 5 and 17 years old with multiple sclerosis.

The CDR3 DNA follows: TGTGCCAGCAGCCAATTGGGACGAGGTAATGAAGCTTTCTTT. Encoded protein: CASSQLGRGNEAFF. The chain is built from TRBV4-2 and TRBJ1-1; tentatively, D is TRBD1 (5 bases). In germline, CDR1 is LGHNA, CDR2 YNFKEQ. The CDR3 length is 14 residues. V was cut by 2 bases and J by 7 bases, with 14 bases left in between.